This T cell receptor (beta chain) derives from a study of blood T cell repertoires in COVID-19. CDR1 is MNHEY and CDR2 is SMNVEV in the germline V gene (reference sequence). Trimming stripped 3 bases from V and 1 base from J, with 24 bases between. The CDR3 is made up of 19 amino acids. Only in-frame clones appear in the TCRdb table, and some are missing; sequencing was by immunoSEQ multiplex PCR. The table lists around 260,000 clones, roughly 88% of them singletons, with approximately 0.7% in the top ten. The sample comprised peripheral blood. J is TRBJ2-5 and V is TRBV27, with a possible D match to TRBD1 (6 bases). This TCR derives from a human donor in a cohort sampled during active COVID-19. Here the CDR3 DNA reads TGTGCCAGCAGTTTTAGCCGGGCCCTGGCAAAGGGGGTCCAAGAGACCCAGTACTTC. Its translation is CASSFSRALAKGVQETQYF.